This section outlines one T cell receptor (beta chain) sequence together with its context. The antigen is not known. This sample was included in a study of shared clonotypes between healthy human individuals. Across the study: Three men and two women, aged 18 to 49, were donors.

The naive CD8 subset, CD45RO-negative cells positively selected for CCR7, excluded terminally differentiated effector memory CD45RA+ cells. In germline, CDR1 is SGDLS, CDR2 YYNGEE. This CDR3 comprises 13 residues. V lost 0 bases to trimming and J lost 6 bases, with 10 bases between them. The assay was run at deep level. Template for every sorted-subset replicate PCR totaled about 200 ng DNA, some 30,000 T cell genomes. Sequencing used immunoSEQ multiplex PCR; TCRdb keeps in-frame clones, though not all of them. Among 800,000 to 950,000 clones, 96% were seen once, and the ten largest hold over 0.2%. Regarding the study as a whole: What limited the represented genetic and exposure-history diversity was the small number of donors.

The clonotype was recovered from a young man in good health. The sequenced sample consisted of naive CD8+ T cells sorted from blood. The J gene is TRBJ2-7, the V gene TRBV9, with D unresolved. The DNA for the CDR3 is TGTGCCAGCAGCGTAGAAGTTGCCGGCGAGCAGTACTTC. Translating it yields CASSVEVAGEQYF.